This entry lists 6 T cell receptor beta chains sequenced from one sample in a study of vaccination effects on CD4 cells after COVID-19 (dated 2022 in TCRdb). After less than eleven days of culture, CD4+ T cells were isolated with the EasySep CD4+ T cell isolation kit. The antigens these receptors bind are not known. Preparation of the library involved the immunoSEQ multiplex PCR assay. The table was pulled from immuneACCESS by TCRdb, which kept in-frame rearrangements only. Such tables lose some clones; where checked, under half of the loss comes from unresolved V genes, and the rest has no known cause. The sample table lists over 45,000 clones, 60% to 85% of them with a count of one. Around 2.9% of the sample lies in the top ten. The starting material was CD4+ T cells from PBMCs cultured without peptide, obtained before COVID-19 vaccination. These TCRs come from a human donor who received a COVID-19 vaccine.

This clone was counted once. The chain combines TRBV5-4 with TRBJ2-5, with TRBD2 matching 7 bases. Germline CDR1 SGHNT, CDR2 YYREEE (reference sequence). This CDR3 is built from 13 residues. V was clipped by 4 bases and J by 4 bases; unmatched bases: 4. The CDR3, as DNA: TGTGCCAGCAGCGGACTAGGTCGAGAGACCCAGTACTTC. Amino acid sequence: CASSGLGRETQYF.

This clone was seen just once. This chain uses TRBV24-1 with TRBJ2-3; unclear D gene. The germline CDR1 and CDR2 sequences are KGHDR and SFDVKD. Deletions cut 2 bases from V and 6 bases from J, with 17 bases between. The CDR3 extends over 16 amino acids. Here the CDR3 reads CATSDSGKSLSDTQYF. The CDR3, as DNA: TGTGCCACCAGTGATTCTGGGAAAAGTTTATCCGATACGCAGTATTTT.

This CDR3 reads CASTPTRYNEQFF. CDR3 DNA: TGTGCCAGCACCCCCACACGATACAATGAGCAGTTCTTC. The genes are TRBV7-2 and TRBJ2-1; no definite D call. CDR1 and CDR2 (germline): SGHTA, FQGNSA. The V and J ends lost 7 bases and 4 bases respectively, with 11 bases between them. This CDR3 is built from 13 residues.

The chain uses TRBV9 and TRBJ1-6, with 7 nucleotides matching TRBD1. V dropped 0 bases and J dropped 10; count of bases not matched to a gene: 4. Germline V gene data show CDR1 as SGDLS and CDR2 as YYNGEE. The CDR3 loop spans 14 amino acids. This CDR3 reads CASSVEGGVSPLHF. The DNA of the CDR3 is TGTGCCAGCAGCGTAGAAGGGGGCGTCTCACCCCTCCACTTT.

This chain links TRBV7-2 with TRBJ1-5; TRBD1 is a possible D gene (5 bases). The CDR3 loop spans 14 amino acids. With 3 bases removed from V and 0 bases from J, the gap between germline ends came to 6 bases. In germline, CDR1 is SGHTA, CDR2 FQGNSA. In DNA form, the CDR3 reads TGTGCCAGCAGCTTTACAGGTAGCAATCAGCCCCAGCATTTT. Amino acid sequence: CASSFTGSNQPQHF.

The CDR3 nucleotides are TGTGCCAGCAGCTTAGTTGTTATGGGGGGACCGAGGACTGAAGCTTTCTTT. The encoded protein is CASSLVVMGGPRTEAFF. The J gene is TRBJ1-1, the V gene TRBV11-2; the D gene is possibly TRBD1 (5 bases). Germline CDR1 reads SGHAT; CDR2 reads FQNNGV. The germline V and J ends were trimmed by 1 base and 5 bases, with 20 bases remaining between them. The CDR3 covers 17 residues. The complete variable domain, with remaining parts taken from reference TRBV11-2 and TRBJ1-1, reads EAGVAQSPRYKIIEKRQSVAFWCNPISGHATLYWYQQILGQGPKLLIQFQNNGVVDDSQLPKDRFSAERLKGVDSTLKIQPAKLEDSAVYLCASSLVVMGGPRTEAFFGQGTRLTVV.